The T cell receptor beta chain described here comes from a study of T cell responses to AZD1222 COVID-19 vaccine. Study-wide points: The donor group comprised mostly white British people and more females; the analysis possibly underestimated clonal diversity. Every sample of the repertoires postdated the peak T cell response. Unmutated variant regions are reportedly the target of nearly half of TCRs that are spike-specific. Vaccine-related CD4 TCRs covered spike, predominating at 160-218 and 743-854.

Sequencing used immunoSEQ multiplex PCR; TCRdb keeps in-frame clones, though not all of them. In the table there are 110,000 or so clones, about 91% of which are singletons. To note about this clone: Its antigen is currently unknown.

This receptor was identified in an adult who received the AZD1222 COVID-19 vaccine. The starting material was peripheral blood, obtained 28 days after the second AZD1222 dose.

CDR3 sequence reads: CASSVESRGNGYTF. In DNA, the CDR3 is TGTGCCAGCAGCGTAGAATCCAGGGGGAATGGCTACACCTTC. This chain uses TRBV9 with TRBJ1-2, with 7 bases aligning to TRBD1. CDR3 size: 14 residues. Per germline, CDR1 SGDLS and CDR2 YYNGEE. V dropped 0 bases and J dropped 6; count of bases not matched to a gene: 5.